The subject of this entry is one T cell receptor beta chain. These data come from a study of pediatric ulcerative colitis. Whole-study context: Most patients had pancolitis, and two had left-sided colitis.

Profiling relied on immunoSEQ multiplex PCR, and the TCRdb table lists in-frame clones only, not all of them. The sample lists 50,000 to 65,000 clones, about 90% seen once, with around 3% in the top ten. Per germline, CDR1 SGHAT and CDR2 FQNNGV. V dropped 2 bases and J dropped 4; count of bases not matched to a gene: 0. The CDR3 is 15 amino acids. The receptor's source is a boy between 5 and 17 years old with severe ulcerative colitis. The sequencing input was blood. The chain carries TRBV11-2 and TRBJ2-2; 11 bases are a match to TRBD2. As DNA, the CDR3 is TGTGCCAGCAGCTTAACTAGCGGGAGCACCGGGGAGCTGTTTTTT. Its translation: CASSLTSGSTGELFF. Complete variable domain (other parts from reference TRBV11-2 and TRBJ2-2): EAGVAQSPRYKIIEKRQSVAFWCNPISGHATLYWYQQILGQGPKLLIQFQNNGVVDDSQLPKDRFSAERLKGVDSTLKIQPAKLEDSAVYLCASSLTSGSTGELFFGEGSRLTVL.